Described below is a single T cell receptor beta chain sequence and its context. These data come from a study of early T cells in non-severe SARS-CoV-2 infection. The ends were cut back, 3 bases at V and 2 bases at J, with 14 bases in the middle. The CDR3 consists of 16 residues. Individual cDNA molecules were tagged with unique molecular identifiers, the study reported. TCRdb called the 5' RACE reads again in MiXCR, with one record for every CDR3 protein. The sample carries roughly 100,000 distinct CDR3 sequences, around 13% recorded once. The V call is TRBV12-3 or TRBV12-4, the J call TRBJ2-1; D unresolved. The sequence was collected from an adult who was a healthcare worker with PCR-confirmed SARS-CoV-2 infection or an uninfected control (not recorded which). The sequencing input was whole blood. Here the CDR3 reads CASSFPLTLTYNEQFF. Here the CDR3 DNA reads TGTGCCAGCAGTTTCCCGTTGACCCTTACCTACAATGAGCAGTTCTTC.